This T cell receptor (beta chain) was sequenced in a study of cytomegalovirus exposure and HLA in healthy donors. Study information: Unique TCRs from HLA-typed donors, 70 million to 100 million of them, were held in an early data release. Findings and limits, study-wide: Sequencing likely produced, as an artifact, a cluster of highly shared sequence variants. Specific recognition of CMV antigens was confirmed in vitro for a few chains (all CMV-associated).

Only a few counts were recorded for this clone. Its antigen is currently unknown. CDR1 is SGHTA and CDR2 is FQGNSA in the germline V gene. Losses at the gene ends were 7 bases for V and 6 bases for J; bases not matched to a gene: 6. The CDR3 length is 14 residues. Use of 60 Vbeta and 13 Jbeta primers characterized the PCR. TCRdb's copy holds only in-frame clones and misses some; the assay was immunoSEQ multiplex PCR. The sample lists 170,000 or so clones; approximately 80% were seen once. The sample consisted of PBMCs. The chain recombines TRBV7-2 with TRBJ2-2; 9 positions match TRBD2. This clonotype originated in a woman in her fifties or sixties in good health and CMV-seronegative. This CDR3 reads CASTALAGAGELFF. The CDR3 nucleotides are TGTGCCAGCACCGCGTTAGCGGGAGCCGGGGAGCTGTTTTTT. Looking up the rest from reference TRBV7-2 and TRBJ2-2 gives the full variable domain: GAGVSQSPSNKVTEKGKDVELRCDPISGHTALYWYRQSLGQGLEFLIYFQGNSAPDKSGLPSDRFSAERTGGSVSTLTIQRTQQEDSAVYLCASTALAGAGELFFGEGSRLTVL.